This TCR beta chain was captured in a study of T cells after yellow fever vaccination. Study conclusions and caveats: Most clones from primary vaccination were detected again post-booster (approximately 96% CD4, roughly 91% CD8). Contamination by abundant bulk-population clonotypes could be present in FACS-sorted repertoires. On re-exposure, the response was weaker but peaked faster, at day 5 versus 15.

There are a few counts of this clonotype. As yet, its antigen is unknown. CDR3 length: 16 amino acids. Germline V CDR1 and CDR2: LGHNA, YSLEER. The V gene end was trimmed by 0 bases and the J gene end by 2 bases; junction bases not matched to a gene: 4. Generation of TCR cDNA used 5'RACE template switching (which added a universal primer site and UMIs). TCRdb re-derived calls from the 5' RACE reads in MiXCR, one entry per CDR3 protein. The sample shows roughly 160,000 distinct CDR3 sequences, 9.3% of them seen only once. Material: CD8+ T cells sorted from PBMCs, obtained 45 days after the yellow fever booster vaccination. This chain uses TRBV4-3 with TRBJ2-3, with TRBD1 matching 8 bases. This TCR was sampled from a man in his late teens or twenties who received the YFV17D yellow fever vaccine. The CDR3 sequence is CASSQEDRADTDTQYF. In nucleotides, the CDR3 is TGCGCCAGCAGCCAAGAGGACAGGGCTGACACAGATACGCAGTATTTT.